Reported below is one T cell receptor beta chain. Its antigen is not yet known. Base qualities were left out, and no much larger clone turns up one base away. These data originate in a study of cytomegalovirus exposure and HLA in healthy donors (dated by TCRdb to the late 2010s). Concerning the study at large: According to a later analysis, one platform produced both the 110 or so validation repertoires and the roughly 640 repertoires of the first cohort. The aim of the study was to test whether cataloging public T cell receptors could identify signatures of past pathogen exposure. In addition to the first cohort of 666 subjects, a separate validation cohort of 120 different subjects was used. The study combined high-throughput TCR immunosequencing, statistical association of individual TCRs with disease status, and machine learning to predict cytomegalovirus infection status. Overall study outcomes, separate from this receptor: A later analysis lacked HLA typing for the validation cohort, so it scored co-occurrence in that cohort across all 130 or so repertoires. A few of the identified cytomegalovirus-associated TCR beta chains were confirmed in vitro to be specific for cytomegalovirus antigens. According to the authors, the approach could potentially be generalized to other disease states and immunological phenotypes. Of the cluster scores, approximately 94% were above 0 in a later analysis, which found that TCRs clustered in the first cohort also tended to co-occur in the approximately 120 validation repertoires. Most TCR sequences were observed very rarely across donors, whereas some public TCRs were present in many individuals. The classifier was reported to diagnose cytomegalovirus status with high specificity and sensitivity in both the original cohort and the validation cohort. The study gave a list of 150 to 200 TCR beta chains associated with cytomegalovirus.

The library was made by the immunoSEQ multiplex PCR assay. The original pipeline was this. To diagnose cytomegalovirus status from the catalog of TCR beta chain sequences, a statistical classification framework was built. Not all clones reach the TCRdb copy of this immuneACCESS table, which keeps in-frame sequences only. Checked studies attribute under half of the gap to unresolved V genes and leave the rest unexplained. That table is the source of V, J and clone size, and D and trimming were worked out from the DNA. Across this sample there are about 190,000 clones, with about four fifths seen only once. The top ten constitute roughly 7.5% of the sample. Donors formed part of the validation cohort, which comprised over a hundred subjects and was distinct from the first cohort of 666 subjects. V lost 3 bases and J lost 5 bases, and the count of bases not matched to a germline gene is 5. Measured from the cysteine to the phenylalanine, the CDR3 is 14 residues long. Solely the CDR3 DNA is kept, with 42 bases framed from the first base. CDR1 WNHNN and CDR2 SYGVQD were looked up in the germline V gene (reference sequence).

The rearrangement combines TRBV10-1 with TRBJ2-7, and 9 junction bases match TRBD1. Sequenced material: PBMCs. The receptor's source is a man aged 18 to 30 in good health and CMV-seropositive. The CDR3 region reads CASSDGTGLHEQYF. At the DNA level, the sequence is TGCGCCAGCAGTGACGGGACAGGGTTGCACGAGCAGTACTTC.